Each of the 4 T cell receptor beta chains below was sequenced from the same sample in a study of neurological immune-mediated disorders. TCRdb re-derived calls from the 5' RACE reads in MiXCR, one entry per CDR3 protein. In the table there are 20,000 to 30,000 distinct CDR3 sequences, roughly 13% of which are singletons. Sequencing input: PBMCs. Source of these receptors: a woman in her 40s with HTLV-1-associated myelopathy (HAM/TSP).

This chain uses TRBV24-1 with TRBJ2-4; the D gene is possibly TRBD1 (6 bases). The length of the CDR3 is 14 residues. The ends were cut back, 4 bases at V and 7 bases at J, with 13 bases in the middle. CDR1 and CDR2 (germline): KGHDR, SFDVKD. The CDR3 is CATSEYGTPNIQYF. The CDR3 DNA is TGTGCCACCAGTGAGTACGGGACACCTAACATTCAGTACTTC.

V usage is TRBV18 and J usage is TRBJ2-5; D gene unclear. V lost 2 bases and J 5 bases, leaving 6 bases between the germline ends. Germline CDR1 KGHSH, CDR2 LQKENI. The CDR3 has 12 amino acids. CDR3: CASSPTLETQYF. For the CDR3, the DNA is TGTGCCAGCTCACCAACGCTGGAGACCCAGTACTTC.

This clonotype was counted at least ten times. The chain is built from TRBV12-3 or TRBV12-4 and TRBJ2-2; TRBD2 matches 9 bases. The CDR3 extends over 15 amino acids. With V trimmed by 5 bases and J by 5 bases, 6 bases remained unmatched. CDR3 protein: CASSMRLAETGELFF. CDR3 DNA: TGTGCCAGCAGTATGAGACTAGCGGAGACCGGGGAGCTGTTTTTT.

This clonotype was found many times. The chain uses TRBV6-1 and TRBJ2-7, with D perhaps being TRBD1 or TRBD2 (5 bases each). Looked up from germline, CDR1 is MNHNS and CDR2 is SASEGT. This CDR3 is 11 amino acids long. V lost 3 bases to trimming and J lost 6 bases, with 6 bases between them. The CDR3 here is CASSDGAEQYV. The CDR3 region has the DNA TGTGCCAGCAGTGACGGGGCCGAGCAGTACGTC.